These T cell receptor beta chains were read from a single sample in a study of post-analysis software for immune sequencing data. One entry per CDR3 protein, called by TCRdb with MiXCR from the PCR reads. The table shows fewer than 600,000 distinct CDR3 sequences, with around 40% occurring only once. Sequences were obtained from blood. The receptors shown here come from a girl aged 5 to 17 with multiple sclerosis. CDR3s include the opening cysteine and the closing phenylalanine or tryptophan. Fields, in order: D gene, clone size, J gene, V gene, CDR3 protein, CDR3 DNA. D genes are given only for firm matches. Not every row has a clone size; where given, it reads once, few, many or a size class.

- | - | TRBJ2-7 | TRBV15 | CATGPAYYEQYF | TGTGCCACCGGACCTGCATATTACGAGCAGTACTTC
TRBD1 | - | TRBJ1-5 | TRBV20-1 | CSARDRGLGNQPQHF | TGCAGTGCTAGGGACAGGGGGCTGGGCAATCAGCCCCAGCATTTT
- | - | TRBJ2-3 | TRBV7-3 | CASSPRGGEEDTQYF | TGTGCCAGCAGCCCGCGTGGGGGAGAGGAAGATACGCAGTATTTT
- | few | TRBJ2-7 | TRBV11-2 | CASSGIRDTSSYEQYF | TGTGCCAGCAGCGGTATTCGGGACACCAGCTCCTACGAGCAGTACTTC
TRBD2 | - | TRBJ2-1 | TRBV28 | CASSTMGQGLAGLGNEQFF | TGTGCCAGCAGTACAATGGGACAGGGACTAGCGGGGTTAGGGAATGAGCAGTTCTTC
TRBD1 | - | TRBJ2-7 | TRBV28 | CASSLAWTGGTEQYF | TGTGCCAGCAGTTTAGCATGGACAGGGGGCACCGAGCAGTACTTC
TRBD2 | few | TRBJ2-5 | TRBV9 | CASSVGLAGRETQYF | TGTGCCAGCAGCGTAGGACTAGCGGGGAGGGAGACCCAGTACTTC
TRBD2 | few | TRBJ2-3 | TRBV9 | CASSDASGRGDTQYF | TGTGCCAGCAGCGACGCGAGCGGGAGGGGAGATACGCAGTATTTT
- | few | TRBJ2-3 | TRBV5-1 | CASSHYSTDTQYF | TGCGCCAGCAGCCATTATAGCACAGATACGCAGTATTTT
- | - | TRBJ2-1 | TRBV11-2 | CASSLGVGASDNEQFF | TGTGCCAGCAGCTTAGGGGTCGGGGCGAGCGACAATGAGCAGTTCTTC
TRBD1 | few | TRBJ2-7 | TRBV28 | CASSPTGGTYEQYF | TGTGCCAGCAGCCCAACAGGGGGGACCTACGAGCAGTACTTC
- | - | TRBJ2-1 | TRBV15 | CATSSGGRNEQFF | TGTGCCACCAGCAGTGGGGGTCGCAATGAGCAGTTCTTC
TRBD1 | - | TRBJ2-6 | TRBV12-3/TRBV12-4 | CASSLSGDRTF | TGTGCCAGCAGTCTATCCGGGGACAGGACTTTC
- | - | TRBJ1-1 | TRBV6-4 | CASSEGSPNTEAFF | TGTGCCAGCAGTGAGGGCAGTCCGAACACTGAAGCTTTCTTT
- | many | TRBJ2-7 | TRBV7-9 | CASSLYGNEQYF | TGTGCCAGCAGCTTATACGGTAACGAGCAGTACTTC
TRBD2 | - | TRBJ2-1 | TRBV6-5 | CASSSSSGTVFF | TGTGCCAGCAGTTCCTCTAGCGGGACGGTGTTCTTC
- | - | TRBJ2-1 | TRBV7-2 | CASSLPSNNEQFF | TGTGCCAGCAGCTTGCCTAGCAACAATGAGCAGTTCTTC
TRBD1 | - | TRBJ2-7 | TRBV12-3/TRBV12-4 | CASSPPGQQHEQYF | TGTGCCAGCAGTCCTCCGGGACAGCAACACGAGCAGTACTTC
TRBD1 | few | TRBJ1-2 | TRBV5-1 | CASSLAGGLNYGYTF | TGCGCCAGCAGCTTGGCAGGGGGTTTAAACTATGGCTACACCTTC
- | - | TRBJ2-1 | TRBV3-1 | CASSQEREQFF | TGTGCCAGCAGCCAAGAACGAGAGCAGTTCTTC
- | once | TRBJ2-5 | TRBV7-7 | CASSRLRDVLETQYF | TGTGCTAGCAGTCGATTAAGGGACGTGTTGGAGACCCAGTACTTC
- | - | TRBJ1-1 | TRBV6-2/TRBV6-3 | CASNERGNTEAFF | TGTGCCAGCAACGAAAGGGGGAACACTGAAGCTTTCTTT
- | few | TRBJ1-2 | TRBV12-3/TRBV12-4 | CASSLVIGGYTF | TGTGCCAGCAGTTTAGTGATCGGTGGCTACACCTTC
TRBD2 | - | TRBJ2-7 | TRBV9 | CASSLGLAEFYEQYF | TGTGCCAGCAGCCTCGGACTAGCGGAATTCTACGAGCAGTACTTC
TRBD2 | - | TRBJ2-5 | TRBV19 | CASKETSGREETQYF | TGTGCCAGTAAGGAGACTAGCGGGAGAGAAGAGACCCAGTACTTC
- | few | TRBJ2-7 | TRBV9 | CASSRRRESYEQYF | TGTGCCAGCAGCCGACGGAGGGAAAGTTACGAGCAGTACTTC
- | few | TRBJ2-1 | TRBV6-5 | CASSNQLAGTRYSYNEQFF | TGTGCCAGCAGTAACCAACTGGCCGGGACGAGGTATTCCTACAATGAGCAGTTCTTC
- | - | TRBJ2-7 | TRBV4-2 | CASRNRTGGRNEQYF | TGTGCCAGCAGGAACAGAACCGGGGGGCGCAACGAGCAGTACTTC
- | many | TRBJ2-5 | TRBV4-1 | CASSLLRGETQYF | TGCGCCAGCAGCCTCTTACGGGGGGAGACCCAGTACTTC
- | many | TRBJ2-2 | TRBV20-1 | CSPRGGPNTGELFF | TGCAGTCCACGGGGTGGACCGAACACCGGGGAGCTGTTTTTT
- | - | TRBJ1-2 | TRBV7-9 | CASSLDARANYGYTF | TGTGCCAGCAGCTTAGATGCCAGGGCGAACTATGGCTACACCTTC
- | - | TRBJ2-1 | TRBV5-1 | CASSLGPLENEQFF | TGCGCCAGCAGCTTAGGCCCGTTAGAGAATGAGCAGTTCTTC
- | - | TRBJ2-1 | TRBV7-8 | CTSSPRLGEEYNEQFF | TGTACCAGCAGCCCCCGGCTGGGGGAGGAGTACAATGAGCAGTTCTTC
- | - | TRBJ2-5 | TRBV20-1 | CSADHTSSLETQYF | TGCAGTGCCGATCATACTAGTTCCCTAGAGACCCAGTACTTC
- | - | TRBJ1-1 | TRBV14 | CASKGPMNTEAFF | TGTGCCAGCAAAGGTCCCATGAACACTGAAGCTTTCTTT
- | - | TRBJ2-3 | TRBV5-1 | CASSLEAPTDTQYF | TGCGCCAGCAGCTTGGAGGCTCCCACAGATACGCAGTATTTT
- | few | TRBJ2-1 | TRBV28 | CASVVRNDYNEQFF | TGTGCCAGCGTGGTTAGGAACGACTACAATGAGCAGTTCTTC
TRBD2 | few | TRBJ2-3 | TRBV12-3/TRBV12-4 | CASSFGTVAGADTQYF | TGTGCCAGCAGTTTTGGCACGGTGGCGGGAGCAGATACGCAGTATTTT
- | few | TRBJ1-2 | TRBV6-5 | CASSYAGHYGYTF | TGTGCCAGCAGTTACGCAGGACACTATGGCTACACCTTC
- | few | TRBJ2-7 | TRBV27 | CASSLDRSSEQYF | TGTGCCAGCAGTTTAGACAGATCAAGCGAGCAGTACTTC
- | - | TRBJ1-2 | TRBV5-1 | CASSPSKGNYGYTF | TGCGCCAGCAGCCCCTCGAAGGGGAACTATGGCTACACCTTC
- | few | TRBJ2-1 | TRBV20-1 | CSAEGRTGSSYNEQFF | TGCAGTGCTGAAGGAAGAACGGGGAGCTCCTACAATGAGCAGTTCTTC
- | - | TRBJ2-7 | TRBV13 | CASSSGVSYEQYF | TGTGCCAGCAGTTCGGGAGTAAGCTACGAGCAGTACTTC
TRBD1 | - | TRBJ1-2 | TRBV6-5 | CASSSGQATYGYTF | TGTGCCAGCAGTTCTGGACAGGCCACCTATGGCTACACCTTC
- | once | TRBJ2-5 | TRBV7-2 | CASRRRAGGQETQYF | TGTGCCAGCAGGAGGAGGGCAGGGGGACAAGAGACCCAGTACTTC
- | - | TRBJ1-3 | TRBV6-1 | CAGSGWPGYGNTIYF | TGTGCCGGCAGTGGTTGGCCGGGTTACGGAAACACCATATATTTT
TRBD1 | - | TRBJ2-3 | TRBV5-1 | CASSSGTGGFTDTQYF | TGCGCCAGCAGCTCCGGGACAGGGGGGTTCACAGATACGCAGTATTTT
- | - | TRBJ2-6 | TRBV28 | CASTPESSGANVLTF | TGTGCCAGCACCCCTGAGAGTTCTGGGGCCAACGTCCTGACTTTC